This T cell receptor beta chain stems from a study of blood T cell repertoires in COVID-19 (dated by TCRdb to 2018 to 2020). Background on the whole study: Collaborator samples came from the United States, Italy and Spain and covered acute and convalescent phases of COVID-19. The material from the prospective study consisted of cDNA or gDNA derived from T cells, B-cell-depleted T cells, or PBMCs. The dataset comprised deeply sampled blood TCRbeta repertoires from subjects exposed to, actively infected with, or recovered from COVID-19. A freely available public database, intended as a resource for researchers studying the immune response to SARS-CoV-2, is where the repertoires were released. Samples came from the ongoing ImmuneRACE study (first 160 participants) plus 1,254 subjects from 6 global collaborators. A de-identified subject ID, COVID-19 status, age in years and sex were almost always included in the sample metadata. Where available, HLA class I and class II types were obtained from metadata supplied by the sample provider rather than from assay-based typing.

This clone was seen a handful of times. No cognate antigen has been identified for it. Per-base quality was not reported, and no clone a single base away is much larger than it. Here is what the overall study found, with its caveats: How much clinical and demographic metadata was included differed by source and by participant, and the metadata was provided uncurated.

The immunoSEQ Assay, a bias-controlled multiplex PCR, was used to amplify TCRbeta CDR3 regions from genomic DNA. The paper's processing steps were these. Nucleated cell counts per sample were estimated from amplification of reference gene primers within the assay. To quantify the absolute abundance of each unique TCRbeta CDR3 rearrangement, sequence reads were collapsed and filtered. For each sample, productive Simpson clonality was calculated as the square root of Simpson's diversity index over productive rearrangements. TCRdb holds this immuneACCESS table with in-frame rearrangements only. Some clones are missing; in checked studies, unresolved V genes explain under half, and the rest has no known cause. V and J calls plus clone size are reproduced from that table; the DNA served to infer D and trimming. The sample yields 200,000 or so clones; approximately 84% were counted once. The leading ten clones occupy 6% to 8% of the sample.

The CDR3 goes from the cysteine to the phenylalanine over 16 residues. The entry retains the CDR3 DNA only, 48 bases that are in frame from base 1. V and J lose 3 bases and 1 base, and a span of 12 bases separates them. The germline V gene specifies MDHEN as CDR1 and SYDVKM as CDR2. Each collaborating institution followed its own protocols to collect whole blood in K2EDTA tubes. For TCRbeta analysis, collaborator samples were shipped as frozen whole blood, as isolated PBMCs, or as DNA extracted from either sample type. The chain was built from TRBV28 and TRBJ1-4, with the D gene call left open. The TCR was taken from a human donor with acute or convalescent COVID-19. The donor label of this sample is uncertain. The material sequenced was peripheral blood. The CDR3 reads as follows: CASSFGRSLTNEKLFF. The DNA sequence is as follows: TGTGCCAGCAGTTTTGGTAGGAGTTTAACTAATGAAAAACTGTTTTTT.